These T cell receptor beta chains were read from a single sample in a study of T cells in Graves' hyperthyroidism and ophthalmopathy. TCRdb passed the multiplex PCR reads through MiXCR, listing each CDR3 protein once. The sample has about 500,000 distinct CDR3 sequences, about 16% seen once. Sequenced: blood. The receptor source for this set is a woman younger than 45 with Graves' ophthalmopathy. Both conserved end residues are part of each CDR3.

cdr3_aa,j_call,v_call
CASSLQTGNSGNTIYF,TRBJ1-3,TRBV28
CASSLESVYEQYF,TRBJ2-7,TRBV28
CASSEALGGGGGYTF,TRBJ1-2,TRBV6-1
CASSLDPGSSYNEQFF,TRBJ2-1,TRBV5-1
CASTDGPGTREYEQYF,TRBJ2-7,TRBV7-8
CASSSGLAGGYGNEQFF,TRBJ2-1,TRBV12-3/TRBV12-4
CASSSDYYNEQFF,TRBJ2-1,TRBV12-3/TRBV12-4
CASRNERSIYTEAFF,TRBJ1-1,TRBV10-2
CASSLVRGTEAFF,TRBJ1-1,TRBV4-1
CASSLELAGGREQFF,TRBJ2-1,TRBV7-2
CSARDPAGGRNQPQHF,TRBJ1-5,TRBV20-1
CSAARRGEQYF,TRBJ2-7,TRBV20-1
CASSRLAGDRNEQFF,TRBJ2-1,TRBV3-1
CASSRIRVSSYNEQFF,TRBJ2-1,TRBV14
CASSARDGTYEQYF,TRBJ2-7,TRBV28
CASSLESASNYGYTF,TRBJ1-2,TRBV11-2